The source of this TCR beta chain is a study of T cell repertoires in cytomegalovirus infection. Study in general: The authors used CMV epitopes that were HLA-C-restricted (recently identified) and HLA-B-restricted (well studied). Public TCR beta signature analysis indicated the presence of both CMV infection and matching HLA type.

From germline, CDR1 is KGHSH and CDR2 LQKENI. The CDR3 is 15 residues long. Trimming removed 3 bases from V and 1 base from J, with 12 bases in between. TCRdb reprocessed the reads with MiXCR, giving one entry per CDR3 protein. The sample lists nearly 700,000 distinct CDR3 sequences, roughly 36% occurring once. Concerning this clonotype: Its antigen remains unidentified.

The receptor's source is a human donor in good health (CMV status not recorded). Some clones in this sample may be carry-over from other donors' samples. The sequences come from cultured PBMCs, collected from culture after CMV antigen stimulation. This chain uses TRBV18 with TRBJ2-5; D may correspond to TRBD1 or TRBD2 (5 bases each). The CDR3 reads CASSPSVGTQETQYF. The DNA for the CDR3 is TGTGCCAGCTCACCGTCGGTCGGGACCCAAGAGACCCAGTACTTC.